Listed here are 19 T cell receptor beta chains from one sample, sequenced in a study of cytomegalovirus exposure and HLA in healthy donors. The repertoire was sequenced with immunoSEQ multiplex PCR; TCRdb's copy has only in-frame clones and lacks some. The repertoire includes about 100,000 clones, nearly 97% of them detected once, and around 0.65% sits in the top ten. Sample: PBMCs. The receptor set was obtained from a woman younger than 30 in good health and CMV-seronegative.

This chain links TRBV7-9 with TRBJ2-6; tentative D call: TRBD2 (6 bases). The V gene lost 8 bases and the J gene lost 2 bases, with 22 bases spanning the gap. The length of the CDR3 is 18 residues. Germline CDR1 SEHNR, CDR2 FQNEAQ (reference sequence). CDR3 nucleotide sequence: TGTGCCAGCCATTATACCGGGCGGGGCGCGGCTGGGGCCAACGTCCTGACTTTC. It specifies CASHYTGRGAAGANVLTF.

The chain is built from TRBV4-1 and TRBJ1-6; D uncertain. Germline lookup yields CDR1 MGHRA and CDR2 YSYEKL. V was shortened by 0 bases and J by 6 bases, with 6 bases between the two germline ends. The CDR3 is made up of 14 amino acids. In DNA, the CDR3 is TGCGCCAGCAGCCAAGAAACCAGTAATTCACCCCTCCACTTT. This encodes CASSQETSNSPLHF.

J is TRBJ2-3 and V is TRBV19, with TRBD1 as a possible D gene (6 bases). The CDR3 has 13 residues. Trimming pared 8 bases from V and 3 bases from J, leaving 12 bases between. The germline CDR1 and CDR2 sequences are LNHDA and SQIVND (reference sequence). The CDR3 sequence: CASWQGTTDTQYF. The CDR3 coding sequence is TGTGCCAGTTGGCAGGGGACAACAGATACGCAGTATTTT.

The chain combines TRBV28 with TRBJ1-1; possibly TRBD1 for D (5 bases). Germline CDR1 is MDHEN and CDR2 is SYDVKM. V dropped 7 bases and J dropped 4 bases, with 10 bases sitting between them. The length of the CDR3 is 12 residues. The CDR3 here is CASTWGVTEAFF. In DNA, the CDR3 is TGTGCCAGCACTTGGGGGGTCACTGAAGCTTTCTTT.

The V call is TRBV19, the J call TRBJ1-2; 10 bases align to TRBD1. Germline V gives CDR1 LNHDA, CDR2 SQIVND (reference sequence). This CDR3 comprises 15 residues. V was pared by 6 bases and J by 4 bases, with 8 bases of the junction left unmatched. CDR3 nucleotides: TGTGCCAGTAGAACCCGGACAGGGGGATTCTATGGCTACACCTTC. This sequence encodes CASRTRTGGFYGYTF.

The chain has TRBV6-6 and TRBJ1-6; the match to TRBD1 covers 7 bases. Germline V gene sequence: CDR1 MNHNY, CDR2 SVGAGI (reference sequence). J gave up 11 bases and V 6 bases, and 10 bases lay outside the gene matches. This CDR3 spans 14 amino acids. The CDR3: CASSISGGHAPLHF. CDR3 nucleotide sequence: TGTGCCAGCAGCATCTCAGGGGGGCATGCACCCCTCCACTTT.

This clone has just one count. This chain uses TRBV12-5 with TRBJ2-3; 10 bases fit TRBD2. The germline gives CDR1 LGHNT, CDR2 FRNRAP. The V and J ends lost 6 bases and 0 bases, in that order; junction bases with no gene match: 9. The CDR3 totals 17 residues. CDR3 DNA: TGTGCTAGTGGAACTCTAGCGGGGGCCGCTAGCACAGATACGCAGTATTTT. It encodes CASGTLAGAASTDTQYF.

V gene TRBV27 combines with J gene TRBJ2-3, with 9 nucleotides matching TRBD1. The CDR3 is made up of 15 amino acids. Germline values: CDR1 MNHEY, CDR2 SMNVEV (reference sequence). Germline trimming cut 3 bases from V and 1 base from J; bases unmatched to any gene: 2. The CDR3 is CASSFRTGGTDTQYF. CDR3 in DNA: TGTGCCAGCAGTTTCCGGACAGGGGGCACAGATACGCAGTATTTT.

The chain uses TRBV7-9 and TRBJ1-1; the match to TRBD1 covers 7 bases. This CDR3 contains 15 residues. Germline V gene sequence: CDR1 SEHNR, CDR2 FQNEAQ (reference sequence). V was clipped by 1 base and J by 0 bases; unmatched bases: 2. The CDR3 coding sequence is TGTGCCAGCAGCTTAGAGGGGGCACTGAACACTGAAGCTTTCTTT. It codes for CASSLEGALNTEAFF.

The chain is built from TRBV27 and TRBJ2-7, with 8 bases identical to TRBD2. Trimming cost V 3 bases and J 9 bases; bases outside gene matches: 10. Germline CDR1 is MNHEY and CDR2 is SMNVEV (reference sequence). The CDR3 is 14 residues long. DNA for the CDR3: TGTGCCAGCAGTTTCCGGGAGGGACTCACCAGGCAGTACTTC. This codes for CASSFREGLTRQYF.

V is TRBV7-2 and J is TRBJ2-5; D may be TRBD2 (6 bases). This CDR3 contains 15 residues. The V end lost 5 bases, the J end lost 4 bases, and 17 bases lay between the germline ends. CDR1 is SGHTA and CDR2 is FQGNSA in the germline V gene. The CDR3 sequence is CASSVGGPSAETQYF. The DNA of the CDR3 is TGTGCCAGCAGCGTGGGAGGCCCCTCGGCAGAGACCCAGTACTTC.

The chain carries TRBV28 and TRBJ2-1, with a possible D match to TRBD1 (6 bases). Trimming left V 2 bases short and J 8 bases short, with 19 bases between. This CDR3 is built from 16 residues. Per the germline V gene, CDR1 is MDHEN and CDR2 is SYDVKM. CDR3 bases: TGTGCCAGCAGTTTAACAGGGACGGCTCGGACTTATGAGCAGTTCTTC. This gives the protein CASSLTGTARTYEQFF.

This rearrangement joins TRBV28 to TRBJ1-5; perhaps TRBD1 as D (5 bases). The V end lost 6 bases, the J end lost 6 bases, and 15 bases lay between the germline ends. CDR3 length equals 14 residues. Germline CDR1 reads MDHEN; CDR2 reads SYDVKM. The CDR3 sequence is CASSSDSRPQPQHF. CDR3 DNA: TGTGCCAGCAGCTCTGACAGCCGCCCTCAGCCCCAGCATTTT.

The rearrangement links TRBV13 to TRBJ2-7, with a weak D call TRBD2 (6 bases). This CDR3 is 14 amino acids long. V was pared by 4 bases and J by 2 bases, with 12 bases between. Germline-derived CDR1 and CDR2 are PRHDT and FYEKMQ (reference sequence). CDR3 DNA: TGTGCCAGCAGCTCCGGGGGAAACACCTACGAGCAGTACTTC. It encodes CASSSGGNTYEQYF.

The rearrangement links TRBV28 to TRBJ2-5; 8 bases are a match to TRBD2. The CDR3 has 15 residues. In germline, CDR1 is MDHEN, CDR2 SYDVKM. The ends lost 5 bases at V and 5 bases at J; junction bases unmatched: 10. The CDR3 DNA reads TGTGCCAGCAGTGTCAATCGGGGGGGCCTGGAGACCCAGTACTTC. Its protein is CASSVNRGGLETQYF.

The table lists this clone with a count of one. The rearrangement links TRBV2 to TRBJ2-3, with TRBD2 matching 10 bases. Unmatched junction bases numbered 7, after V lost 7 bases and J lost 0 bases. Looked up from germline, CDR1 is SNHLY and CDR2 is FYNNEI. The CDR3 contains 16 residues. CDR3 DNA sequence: TGTGCCAGCATTTCAGGGACTAGCGTAAGCACAGATACGCAGTATTTT. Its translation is CASISGTSVSTDTQYF.

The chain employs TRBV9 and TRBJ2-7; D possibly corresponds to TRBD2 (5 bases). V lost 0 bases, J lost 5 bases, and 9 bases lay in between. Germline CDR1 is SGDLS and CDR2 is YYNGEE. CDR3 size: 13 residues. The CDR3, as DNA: TGTGCCAGCAGCGTAGGTTCTAGCCACGAGCAGTACTTC. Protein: CASSVGSSHEQYF.

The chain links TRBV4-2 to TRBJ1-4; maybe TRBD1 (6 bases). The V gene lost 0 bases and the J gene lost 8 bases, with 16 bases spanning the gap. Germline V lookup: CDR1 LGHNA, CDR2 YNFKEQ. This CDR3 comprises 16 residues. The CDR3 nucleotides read TGTGCCAGCAGCCAAGATGCAAGCAGGGGACACGAAAAACTGTTTTTT. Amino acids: CASSQDASRGHEKLFF.

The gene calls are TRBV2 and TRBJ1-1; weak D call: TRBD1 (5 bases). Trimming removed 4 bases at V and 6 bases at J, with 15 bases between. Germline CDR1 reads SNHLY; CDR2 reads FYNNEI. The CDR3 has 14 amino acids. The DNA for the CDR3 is TGTGCCAGCAGTGCAGGGTATGGATTCGCTGAAGCTTTCTTT. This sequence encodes CASSAGYGFAEAFF.